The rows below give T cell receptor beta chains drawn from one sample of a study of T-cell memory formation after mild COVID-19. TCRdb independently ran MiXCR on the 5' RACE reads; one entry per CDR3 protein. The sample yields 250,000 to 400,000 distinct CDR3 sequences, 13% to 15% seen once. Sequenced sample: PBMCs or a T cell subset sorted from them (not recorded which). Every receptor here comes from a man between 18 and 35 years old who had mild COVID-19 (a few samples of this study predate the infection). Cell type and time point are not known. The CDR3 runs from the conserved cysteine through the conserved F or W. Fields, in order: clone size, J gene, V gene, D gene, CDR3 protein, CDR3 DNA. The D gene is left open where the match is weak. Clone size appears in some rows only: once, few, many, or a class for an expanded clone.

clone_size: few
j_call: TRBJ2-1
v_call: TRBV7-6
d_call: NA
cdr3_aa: CASSFGGTHNEQFF
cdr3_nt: TGTGCCAGCAGCTTTGGGGGGACTCACAATGAGCAGTTCTTC

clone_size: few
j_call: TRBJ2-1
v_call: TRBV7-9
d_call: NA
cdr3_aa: CASSLAVGFYNEQFF
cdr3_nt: TGTGCCAGCAGCTTAGCAGTTGGGTTCTACAATGAGCAGTTCTTC

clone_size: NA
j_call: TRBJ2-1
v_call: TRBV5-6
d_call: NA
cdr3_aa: CASSFGRKGEQFF
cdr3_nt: TGTGCCAGCAGCTTTGGTCGGAAGGGTGAGCAGTTCTTC

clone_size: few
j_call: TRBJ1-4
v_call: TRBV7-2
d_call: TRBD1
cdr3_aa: CASSFSGTVEKLFF
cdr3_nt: TGTGCCAGCAGCTTCTCCGGGACAGTAGAAAAACTGTTTTTT

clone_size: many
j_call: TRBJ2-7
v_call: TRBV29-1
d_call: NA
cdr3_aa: CSVAVTLSYEQYF
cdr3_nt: TGCAGCGTTGCGGTGACTTTATCCTACGAGCAGTACTTC

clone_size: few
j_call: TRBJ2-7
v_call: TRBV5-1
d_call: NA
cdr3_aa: CASSLANRKNEQYF
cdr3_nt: TGCGCCAGCAGCTTGGCCAACAGGAAGAACGAGCAGTACTTC

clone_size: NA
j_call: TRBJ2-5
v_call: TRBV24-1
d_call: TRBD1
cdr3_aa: CATSDTDRGKTQYF
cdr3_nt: TGTGCCACCAGTGATACGGACAGGGGCAAGACCCAGTACTTC

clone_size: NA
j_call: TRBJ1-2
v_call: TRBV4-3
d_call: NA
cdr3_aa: CASSPHPGAYGYTF
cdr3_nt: TGCGCCAGCAGCCCCCATCCCGGGGCCTATGGCTACACCTTC

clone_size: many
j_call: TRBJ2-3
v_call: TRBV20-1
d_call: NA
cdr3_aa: CSASWLAVRSSTDTQYF
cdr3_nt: TGCAGTGCTAGTTGGCTAGCAGTAAGGTCTAGCACAGATACGCAGTATTTT

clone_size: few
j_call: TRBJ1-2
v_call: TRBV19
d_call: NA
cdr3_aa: CASSIWLGNYGYTF
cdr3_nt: TGTGCCAGTAGTATTTGGCTGGGGAACTATGGCTACACCTTC

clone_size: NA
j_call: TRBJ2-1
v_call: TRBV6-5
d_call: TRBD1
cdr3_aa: CASSPRTGGLSSYNEQFF
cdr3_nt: TGTGCCAGCAGTCCCCGGACAGGGGGCTTAAGCTCCTACAATGAGCAGTTCTTC

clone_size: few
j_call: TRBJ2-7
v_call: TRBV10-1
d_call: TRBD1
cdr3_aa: CASSTGTGDHEQYF
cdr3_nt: TGCGCCAGCAGTACCGGGACAGGGGACCACGAGCAGTACTTC

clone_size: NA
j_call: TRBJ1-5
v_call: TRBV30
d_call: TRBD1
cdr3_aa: CAWSVRGTGNQPQHF
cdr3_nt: TGTGCCTGGAGTGTTCGAGGGACAGGCAATCAGCCCCAGCATTTT

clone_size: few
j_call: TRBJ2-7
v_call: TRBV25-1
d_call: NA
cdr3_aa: CASSESGEENPYEQYF
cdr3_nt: TGTGCCAGCAGTGAATCGGGGGAGGAGAACCCCTACGAGCAGTACTTC

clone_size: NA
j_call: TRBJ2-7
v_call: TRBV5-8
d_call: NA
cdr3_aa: CASSLRFRGEQYF
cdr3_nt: TGTGCCAGCAGCTTGCGGTTCAGGGGCGAGCAGTACTTC

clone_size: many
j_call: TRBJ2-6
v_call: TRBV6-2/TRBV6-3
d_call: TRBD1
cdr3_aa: CASSPGGSGANVLTF
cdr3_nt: TGTGCCAGCAGCCCAGGGGGCTCTGGGGCCAACGTCCTGACTTTC

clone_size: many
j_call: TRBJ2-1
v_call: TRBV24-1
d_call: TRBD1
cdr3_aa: CATSDGSGTASSYNEQFF
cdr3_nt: TGTGCCACCAGTGATGGGTCCGGGACAGCGAGCTCCTACAATGAGCAGTTCTTC

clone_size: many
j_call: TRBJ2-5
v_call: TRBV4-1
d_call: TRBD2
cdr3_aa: CASSQAALAGGGRETQYF
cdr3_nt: TGCGCCAGCAGCCAAGCGGCGCTAGCGGGGGGCGGGCGAGAGACCCAGTACTTC

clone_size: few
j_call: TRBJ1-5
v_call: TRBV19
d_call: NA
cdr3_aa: CASSIFPGPGGNDQPQHF
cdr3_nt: TGTGCCAGTAGTATCTTTCCGGGGCCAGGAGGAAATGATCAGCCCCAGCATTTT

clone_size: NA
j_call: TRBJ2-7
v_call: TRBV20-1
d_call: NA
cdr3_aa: CSARIPGTLPAEQYF
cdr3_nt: TGCAGTGCTAGAATCCCCGGGACCCTCCCTGCCGAGCAGTACTTC

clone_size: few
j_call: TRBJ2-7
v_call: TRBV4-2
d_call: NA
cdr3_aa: CASSPYSQASYEQYF
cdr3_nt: TGTGCCAGCAGCCCGTACAGTCAAGCCAGCTACGAGCAGTACTTC

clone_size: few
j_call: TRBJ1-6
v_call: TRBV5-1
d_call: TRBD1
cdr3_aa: CASSFQDRGQSPLHF
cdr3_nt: TGCGCCAGCAGCTTCCAAGACAGGGGGCAGTCACCCCTCCACTTT

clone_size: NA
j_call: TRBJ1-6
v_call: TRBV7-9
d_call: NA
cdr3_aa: CASSPTGQLNSPLHF
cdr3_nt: TGTGCCAGCAGTCCGACCGGACAGTTGAATTCACCCCTCCACTTT

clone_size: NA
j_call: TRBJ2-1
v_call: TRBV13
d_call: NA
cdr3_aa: CASSFGPSSYNEQFF
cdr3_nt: TGTGCCAGCAGCTTTGGTCCGAGCTCCTACAATGAGCAGTTCTTC

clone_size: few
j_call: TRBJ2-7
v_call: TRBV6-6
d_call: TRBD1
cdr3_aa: CASRRDSGGSYEQYF
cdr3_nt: TGTGCCAGCAGACGGGACAGTGGGGGCTCCTACGAGCAGTACTTC

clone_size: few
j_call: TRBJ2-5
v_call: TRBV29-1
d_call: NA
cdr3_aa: CSVVAQGRETQYF
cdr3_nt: TGCAGCGTTGTAGCGCAGGGGCGAGAGACCCAGTACTTC

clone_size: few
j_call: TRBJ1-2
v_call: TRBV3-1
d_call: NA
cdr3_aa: CASSHPGGGFPYGYTF
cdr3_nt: TGTGCCAGCAGCCACCCAGGAGGGGGGTTCCCCTATGGCTACACCTTC

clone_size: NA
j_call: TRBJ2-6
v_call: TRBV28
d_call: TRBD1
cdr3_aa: CASRPDRVRFSGANVLTF
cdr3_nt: TGTGCCAGCAGACCTGACAGGGTCCGCTTCTCTGGGGCCAACGTCCTGACTTTC

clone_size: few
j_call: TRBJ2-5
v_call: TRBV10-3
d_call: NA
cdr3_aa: CAISDPGHAQETQYF
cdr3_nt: TGTGCCATCAGTGACCCGGGACACGCCCAAGAGACCCAGTACTTC

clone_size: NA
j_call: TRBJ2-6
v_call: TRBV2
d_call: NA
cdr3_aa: CASSVLAGANVLTF
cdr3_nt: TGTGCCAGCAGTGTCCTCGCTGGGGCCAACGTCCTGACTTTC

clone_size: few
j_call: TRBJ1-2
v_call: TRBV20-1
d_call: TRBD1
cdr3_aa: CSAQRQGLDGYTF
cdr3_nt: TGCAGTGCTCAACGACAGGGACTGGATGGCTACACCTTC

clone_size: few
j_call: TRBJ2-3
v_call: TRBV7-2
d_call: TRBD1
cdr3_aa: CASSYRTGGSDTQYF
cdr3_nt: TGTGCCAGCAGCTATAGGACAGGAGGAAGTGATACGCAGTATTTT

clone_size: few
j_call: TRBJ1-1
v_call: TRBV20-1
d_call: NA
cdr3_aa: CSSGGGGTEAFF
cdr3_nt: TGCAGTTCTGGTGGAGGGGGCACTGAAGCTTTCTTT

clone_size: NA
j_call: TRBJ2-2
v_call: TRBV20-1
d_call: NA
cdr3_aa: CSASGSALGELFF
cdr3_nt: TGCAGTGCTAGTGGTTCGGCGCTCGGGGAGCTGTTTTTT

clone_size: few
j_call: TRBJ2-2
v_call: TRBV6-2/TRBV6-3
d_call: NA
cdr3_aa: CASSYQSWNTGELFF
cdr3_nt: TGTGCCAGCAGTTATCAATCATGGAACACCGGGGAGCTGTTTTTT

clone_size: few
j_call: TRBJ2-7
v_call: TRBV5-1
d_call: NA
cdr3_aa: CASTLASSSYEQYF
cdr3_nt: TGCGCCAGCACCCTAGCGTCCAGTTCCTACGAGCAGTACTTC

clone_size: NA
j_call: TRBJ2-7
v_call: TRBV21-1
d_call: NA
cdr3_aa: CASSKEPASGPSYEQYF
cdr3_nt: TGTGCCAGCAGCAAAGAACCGGCTAGCGGGCCCTCCTACGAGCAGTACTTC

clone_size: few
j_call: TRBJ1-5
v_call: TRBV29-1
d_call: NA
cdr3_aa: CSVEVRENQPQHF
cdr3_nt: TGCAGCGTTGAGGTCAGGGAGAACCAGCCCCAGCATTTT

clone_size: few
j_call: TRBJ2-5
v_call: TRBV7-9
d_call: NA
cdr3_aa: CASSLVTWEETQYF
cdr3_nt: TGTGCCAGCAGCTTAGTTACCTGGGAAGAGACCCAGTACTTC

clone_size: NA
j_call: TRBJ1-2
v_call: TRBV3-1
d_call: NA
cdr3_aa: CASSQGLGYDYGYTF
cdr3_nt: TGTGCCAGCAGCCAAGGTCTGGGGTACGACTATGGCTACACCTTC

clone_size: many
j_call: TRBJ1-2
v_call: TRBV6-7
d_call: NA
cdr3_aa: CASSGTDYGYTF
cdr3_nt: TGTGCCAGCAGTGGGACCGACTATGGCTACACCTTC

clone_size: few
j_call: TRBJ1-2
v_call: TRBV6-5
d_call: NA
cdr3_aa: CASRTAGANYGYTF
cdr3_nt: TGTGCCAGCAGGACGGCAGGGGCTAACTATGGCTACACCTTC

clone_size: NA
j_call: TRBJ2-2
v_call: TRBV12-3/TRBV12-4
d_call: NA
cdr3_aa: CASSSPDPGGYGELFF
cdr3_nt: TGTGCCAGCAGTTCGCCCGACCCGGGGGGCTACGGGGAGCTGTTTTTT